The 20 T cell receptor beta chains given below trace back to one sample, sequenced in a study of beta chain features in type 1 diabetes. Overall study findings and caveats: In every one of the four CD4+ subsets, TCRB CDR3s were moderately but significantly shorter in Type 1 diabetes patients.

Of the isolated RNA, all was reverse transcribed, and so the sequenced material was expressed TCRB transcripts. Sequenced by immunoSEQ multiplex PCR; TCRdb stores in-frame clones only, minus some. Of 400,000 or so clones in the sample, over 9.5% were seen once. These receptors' antigens are unknown. The source material was naive CD4+ T cells from blood. These receptors were taken from a woman aged 18-35 years with type 1 diabetes.

This clone was seen a few times. J is TRBJ1-4 and V is TRBV29-1, with D tentatively TRBD1 (5 bases). CDR3 size: 13 residues. Looked up from germline, CDR1 is SQVTM and CDR2 is ANQGSEA. Between the trimmed V and J ends, which lost 4 bases and 4 bases, there was a span of 10 bases. The CDR3 nucleotides read TGCAGCGTTGGACAGAGGCTTAATGAAAAACTGTTTTTT. Amino acids: CSVGQRLNEKLFF.

This chain uses TRBV4-1 with TRBJ2-7; 7 nucleotides match TRBD2. In germline, CDR1 is MGHRA, CDR2 YSYEKL. Germline trimming cut 0 bases from V and 6 bases from J; bases unmatched to any gene: 14. CDR3 size: 17 residues. CDR3 nucleotides: TGCGCCAGCAGCCAAGATGGAACGGGAGGTTTAATGTCCGAGCAGTACTTC. The encoded protein is CASSQDGTGGLMSEQYF.

This clone has a handful of counts. The J gene is TRBJ1-1, the V gene TRBV7-2; 9 positions match TRBD1. The CDR3 totals 15 residues. Germline trimming cut 6 bases from V and 8 bases from J; bases unmatched to any gene: 13. Germline V lookup: CDR1 SGHTA, CDR2 FQGNSA. In DNA, the CDR3 is TGTGCCAGCAGATTTGGCGGCCGGGGGACAGGGGAAGCTTTCTTT. Its protein product is CASRFGGRGTGEAFF.

This clone appeared a few times. This chain connects TRBV29-1 to TRBJ1-4; the match to TRBD1 covers 11 bases. CDR3 length: 14 residues. Germline CDR1 SQVTM, CDR2 ANQGSEA. Trimming at V came to 3 bases and at J to 6 bases, leaving 3 bases not matched to a gene. CDR3 amino acids: CSVDQGQGDEKLFF. The CDR3 DNA reads as TGCAGCGTTGATCAGGGACAGGGGGATGAAAAACTGTTTTTT.

The chain couples TRBV4-1 to TRBJ1-5; 9 bases are a match to TRBD1. Germline V gives CDR1 MGHRA, CDR2 YSYEKL. The V gene end was trimmed by 1 base and the J gene end by 4 bases; junction bases not matched to a gene: 2. The CDR3 has 15 amino acids. Here the CDR3 reads CASSQGGTGNQPQHF. The CDR3 DNA sequence: TGCGCCAGCAGCCAAGGCGGGACAGGGAATCAGCCCCAGCATTTT.

This chain joins TRBV4-3 and TRBJ2-7; D is unresolved. The CDR3 covers 11 residues. Germline CDR1 is LGHNA and CDR2 is YSLEER. The V end was cut by 9 bases, the J end by 1 base, with 7 bases between. CDR3 coding DNA: TGCGCCAGTGGCAGGTCCTACGAGCAGTACTTC. It yields the protein CASGRSYEQYF.

This rearrangement joins TRBV27 to TRBJ1-5; D may be TRBD1 (5 bases). CDR1 is MNHEY and CDR2 is SMNVEV in the germline V gene (reference sequence). CDR3 length: 12 residues. Trimming took 6 bases from V and 5 from J, leaving 8 bases between them. The CDR3 is CASSPRDQPQHF. The DNA for the CDR3 is TGTGCCAGCAGCCCCAGGGATCAGCCCCAGCATTTT.

The V gene is TRBV9, the J gene TRBJ2-5, with a weak D call TRBD1 (7 bases). The CDR3 is made up of 14 amino acids. Germline assignment: CDR1 SGDLS and CDR2 YYNGEE. V lost 3 bases and J 5 bases, leaving 14 bases between the germline ends. The CDR3 DNA reads TGTGCCAGCAGCGCCTCAGGGGGGATGGAGACCCAGTACTTC. Protein sequence: CASSASGGMETQYF.

This clone was seen a few times. The chain couples TRBV2 to TRBJ1-2; 7 nucleotides line up with TRBD1. After removal of 6 bases from V and 8 bases from J, the junction contained 12 bases not matched to a gene. Germline V gives CDR1 SNHLY, CDR2 FYNNEI. The CDR3 is 14 amino acids. Written as DNA, the CDR3 is TGTGCCAGCAGACCGACGGACAGGCCTGTCGGCTACACCTTC. Translated: CASRPTDRPVGYTF.

The chain joins TRBV11-3 to TRBJ2-1; no clear D. Trimming pared 4 bases from V and 7 bases from J, leaving 8 bases between. Germline V lookup: CDR1 SGHNT, CDR2 YENEEA. This CDR3 is built from 12 residues. CDR3 loop: CASSSRSNEQFF. The DNA of the CDR3 is TGTGCCAGCAGCTCCCGGTCTAATGAGCAGTTCTTC. Drawing the rest from reference TRBV11-3 and TRBJ2-1, the complete variable domain is EAGVVQSPRYKIIEKKQPVAFWCNPISGHNTLYWYLQNLGQGPELLIRYENEEAVDDSQLPKDRFSAERLKGVDSTLKIQPAELGDSAVYLCASSSRSNEQFFGPGTRLTVL.

This clone occurred a few times. The chain joins TRBV9 to TRBJ2-4; D is possibly TRBD2 (6 bases). Germline V gene lookup returns CDR1 SGDLS and CDR2 YYNGEE. The V end lost 7 bases, the J end lost 9 bases, and 20 bases lay between the germline ends. The CDR3 contains 14 residues. In DNA form, the CDR3 reads TGTGCCAGCGCCGCGGGGTCCCCGTCCCGCATTCAGTACTTC. Its protein product is CASAAGSPSRIQYF.

The chain recombines TRBV7-2 with TRBJ1-6; D gene uncertain. Germline assignment: CDR1 SGHTA and CDR2 FQGNSA. The germline V and J ends were trimmed by 1 base and 6 bases, with 7 bases remaining between them. The CDR3 sequence is 14 residues long. The CDR3 loop reads CASSLGGGNSPLHF. The CDR3 nucleotides are TGTGCCAGCAGCTTAGGGGGAGGTAATTCACCCCTCCACTTT.

About this clone: Other DNA sequences from this sample encode an identical CDR3 as well. The gene calls are TRBV5-4 and TRBJ2-1; D gene uncertain. With 5 bases removed from V and 5 bases from J, the gap between germline ends came to 14 bases. The CDR3 is 14 residues long. Per germline, CDR1 SGHNT and CDR2 YYREEE (reference sequence). CDR3: CASSLGPSDNEQFF. CDR3 in DNA: TGTGCCAGCAGTCTAGGCCCGAGCGACAATGAGCAGTTCTTC.

The V and J genes are TRBV5-4 and TRBJ1-2; maybe TRBD1 (5 bases). The CDR3 consists of 15 residues. Germline-derived CDR1 and CDR2 are SGHNT and YYREEE (reference sequence). V shed 0 bases and J shed 5 bases, with 14 bases lying between them. The CDR3: CASSLVRSGGYGYTF. CDR3 DNA sequence: TGTGCCAGCAGCTTGGTTCGATCGGGGGGATATGGCTACACCTTC.

This chain joins TRBV30 and TRBJ1-2; 7 bases are shared with TRBD1. CDR3 length: 13 amino acids. The germline V gene has CDR1 GTSNPN and CDR2 SVGIG (reference sequence). Unmatched junction bases numbered 6, after V lost 1 base and J lost 7 bases. For the CDR3, the DNA is TGTGCCTGGAGTGCCGAGACAGGGTTTGGCTACACCTTC. Translation gives CAWSAETGFGYTF.

This clone showed up just a few times. J is TRBJ1-1 and V is TRBV25-1; maybe TRBD1 (5 bases). Germline V gene data show CDR1 as MGHDK and CDR2 as SYGVNS. CDR3 length: 13 amino acids. The V end was cut by 4 bases, the J end by 1 base, with 7 bases between. The CDR3 protein is CASSGDRNTEAFF. Here the CDR3 DNA reads TGTGCCAGCAGTGGAGACAGGAACACTGAAGCTTTCTTT.

The chain combines TRBV2 with TRBJ2-5; D is perhaps TRBD2 (6 bases). In germline, CDR1 is SNHLY, CDR2 FYNNEI. The CDR3 is made up of 14 amino acids. V was shortened by 4 bases and J by 5 bases, with 14 bases between the two germline ends. CDR3 residues: CASSVTSSRETQYF. CDR3 DNA sequence: TGTGCCAGCAGTGTAACTAGCTCGAGGGAGACCCAGTACTTC.

This clone was found a few times. The CDR3 DNA sequence: TGTGCCAGTAGTGGCGCGGGACTAGCGGGGAACAATGAGCAGTTCTTC. As protein: CASSGAGLAGNNEQFF. This sequence joins TRBV19 and TRBJ2-1; 13 nucleotides agree with TRBD2. Germline CDR1 is LNHDA and CDR2 is SQIVND (reference sequence). The CDR3 totals 16 residues. Trimming cost V 5 bases and J 5 bases; bases outside gene matches: 6. Full variable domain (rest looked up from reference TRBV19 and TRBJ2-1): DGGITQSPKYLFRKEGQNVTLSCEQNLNHDAMYWYRQDPGQGLRLIYYSQIVNDFQKGDIAEGYSVSREKKESFPLTVTSAQKNPTAFYLCASSGAGLAGNNEQFFGPGTRLTVL.

The chain links TRBV19 to TRBJ1-5; weak D call: TRBD1 (5 bases). Germline lookup yields CDR1 LNHDA and CDR2 SQIVND (reference sequence). Trimming removed 7 bases at V and 6 bases at J, with 10 bases between. The CDR3 covers 12 residues. CDR3 sequence reads: CASKVGRQPQHF. CDR3 in DNA: TGTGCCAGTAAAGTGGGGCGTCAGCCCCAGCATTTT.

The rearrangement joins TRBV13 to TRBJ2-3; D is unresolved. The V gene's germline CDR1 is PRHDT and CDR2 FYEKMQ (reference sequence). The V end lost 3 bases, the J end lost 4 bases, and 5 bases lay between the germline ends. This CDR3 is 12 amino acids long. The DNA of the CDR3 is TGTGCCAGCAGCTTTAATGCAGATACGCAGTATTTT. Its protein is CASSFNADTQYF.